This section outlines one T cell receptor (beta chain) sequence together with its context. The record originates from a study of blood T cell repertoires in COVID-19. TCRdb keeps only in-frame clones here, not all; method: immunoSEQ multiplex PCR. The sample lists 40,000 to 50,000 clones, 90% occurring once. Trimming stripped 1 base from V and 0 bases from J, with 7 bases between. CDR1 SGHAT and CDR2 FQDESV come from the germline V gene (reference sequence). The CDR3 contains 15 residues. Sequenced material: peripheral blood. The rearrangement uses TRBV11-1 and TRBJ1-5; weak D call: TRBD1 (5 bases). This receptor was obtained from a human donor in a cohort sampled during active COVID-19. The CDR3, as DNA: TGTGCCAGCAGCTTAGGACAGTATAGCAATCAGCCCCAGCATTTT. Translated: CASSLGQYSNQPQHF.